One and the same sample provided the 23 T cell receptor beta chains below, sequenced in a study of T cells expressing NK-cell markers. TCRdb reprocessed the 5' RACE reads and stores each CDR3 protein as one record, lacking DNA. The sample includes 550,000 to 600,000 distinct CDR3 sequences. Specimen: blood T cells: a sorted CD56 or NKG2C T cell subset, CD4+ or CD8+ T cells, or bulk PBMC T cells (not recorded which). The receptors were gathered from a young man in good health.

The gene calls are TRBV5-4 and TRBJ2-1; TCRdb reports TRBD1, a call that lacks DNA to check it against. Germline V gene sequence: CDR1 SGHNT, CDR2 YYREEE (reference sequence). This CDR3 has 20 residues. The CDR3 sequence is CASSLAPGQGRLGTYNEQFF.

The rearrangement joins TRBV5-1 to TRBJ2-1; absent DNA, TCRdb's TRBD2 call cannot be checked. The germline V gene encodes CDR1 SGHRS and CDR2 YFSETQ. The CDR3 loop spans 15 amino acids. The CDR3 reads CASSSLAGAPNEQFF.

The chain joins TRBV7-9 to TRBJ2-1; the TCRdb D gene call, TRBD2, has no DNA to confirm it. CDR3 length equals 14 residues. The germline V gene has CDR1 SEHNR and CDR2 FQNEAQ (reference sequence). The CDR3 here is CASSLPLAGAEQFF.

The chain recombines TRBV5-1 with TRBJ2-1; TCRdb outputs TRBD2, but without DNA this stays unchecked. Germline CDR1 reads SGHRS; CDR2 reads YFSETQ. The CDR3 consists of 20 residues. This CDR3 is CASSLVVSSGSPAIPNEQFF.

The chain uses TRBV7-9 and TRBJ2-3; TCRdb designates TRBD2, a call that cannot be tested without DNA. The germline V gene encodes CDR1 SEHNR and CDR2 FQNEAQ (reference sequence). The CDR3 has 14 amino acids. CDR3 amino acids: CASSRSSAGETQYF. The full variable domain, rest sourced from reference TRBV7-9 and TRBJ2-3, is DTGVSQNPRHKITKRGQNVTFRCDPISEHNRLYWYRQTLGQGPEFLTYFQNEAQLEKSRLLSDRFSAERPKGSFSTLEIQRTEQGDSAMYLCASSRSSAGETQYFGPGTRLTVL.

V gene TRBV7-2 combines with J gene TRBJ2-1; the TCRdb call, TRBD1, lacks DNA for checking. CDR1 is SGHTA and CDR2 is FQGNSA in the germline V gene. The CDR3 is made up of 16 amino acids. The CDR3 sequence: CASSLGGTEPNNEQFF.

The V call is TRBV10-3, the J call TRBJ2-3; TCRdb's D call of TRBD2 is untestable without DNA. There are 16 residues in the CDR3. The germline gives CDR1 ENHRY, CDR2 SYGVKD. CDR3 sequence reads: CAIRGLLSGGTDTQYF.

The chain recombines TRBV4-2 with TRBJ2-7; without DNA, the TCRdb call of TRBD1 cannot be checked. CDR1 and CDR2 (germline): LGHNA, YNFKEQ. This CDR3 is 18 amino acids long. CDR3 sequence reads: CASSQEGLSSPNNYEQYF.

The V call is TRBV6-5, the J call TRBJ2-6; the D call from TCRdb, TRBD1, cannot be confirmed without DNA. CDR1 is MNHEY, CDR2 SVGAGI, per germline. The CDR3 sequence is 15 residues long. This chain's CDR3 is CASSYQGHGANVLTF.

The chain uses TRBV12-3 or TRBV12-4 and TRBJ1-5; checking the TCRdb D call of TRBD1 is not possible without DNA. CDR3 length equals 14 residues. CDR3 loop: CASSLERGLQPQHF.

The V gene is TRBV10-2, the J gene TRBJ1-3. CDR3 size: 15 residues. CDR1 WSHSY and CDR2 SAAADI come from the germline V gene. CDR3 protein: CASSHHERAGNTIYF.

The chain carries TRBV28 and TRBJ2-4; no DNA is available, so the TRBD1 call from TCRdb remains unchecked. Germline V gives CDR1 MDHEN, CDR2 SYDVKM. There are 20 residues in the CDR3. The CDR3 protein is CASSTPRLGLPGGTKNIQYF.

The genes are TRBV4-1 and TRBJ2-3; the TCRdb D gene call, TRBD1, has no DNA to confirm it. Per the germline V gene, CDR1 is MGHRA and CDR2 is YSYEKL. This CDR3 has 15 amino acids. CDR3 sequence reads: CASSQGGYRGDTQYF.

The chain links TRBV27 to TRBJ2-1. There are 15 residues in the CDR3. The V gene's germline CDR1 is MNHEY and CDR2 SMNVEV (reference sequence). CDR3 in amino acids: CASSLVGGNYNEQFF.

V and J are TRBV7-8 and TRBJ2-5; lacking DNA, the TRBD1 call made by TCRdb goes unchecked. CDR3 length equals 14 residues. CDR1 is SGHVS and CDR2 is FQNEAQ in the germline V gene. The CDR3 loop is CASSIDDRGKTQYF.

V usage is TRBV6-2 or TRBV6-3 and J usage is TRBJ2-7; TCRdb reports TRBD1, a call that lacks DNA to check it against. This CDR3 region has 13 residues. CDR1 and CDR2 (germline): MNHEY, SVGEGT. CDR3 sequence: CASSLQGIDEQYF.

CDR3 residues: CSARGLAGESEQYF. The rearrangement uses TRBV20-1 and TRBJ2-7; checking the TCRdb D call of TRBD2 is not possible without DNA. From germline, CDR1 is DFQATT and CDR2 SNEGSKA (reference sequence). The CDR3 spans 14 residues.

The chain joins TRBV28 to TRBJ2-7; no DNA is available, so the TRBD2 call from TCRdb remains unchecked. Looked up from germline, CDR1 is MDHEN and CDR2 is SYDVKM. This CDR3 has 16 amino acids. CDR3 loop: CASSSHSGSGNYEQYF.

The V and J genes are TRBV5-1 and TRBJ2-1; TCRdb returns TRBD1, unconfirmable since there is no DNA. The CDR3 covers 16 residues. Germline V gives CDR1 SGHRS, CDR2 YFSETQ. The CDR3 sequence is CASSLAPRGLGNEQFF.

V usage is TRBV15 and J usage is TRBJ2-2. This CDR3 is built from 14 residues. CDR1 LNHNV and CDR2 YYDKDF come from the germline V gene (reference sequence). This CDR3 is CATSRVGPTGELFF.

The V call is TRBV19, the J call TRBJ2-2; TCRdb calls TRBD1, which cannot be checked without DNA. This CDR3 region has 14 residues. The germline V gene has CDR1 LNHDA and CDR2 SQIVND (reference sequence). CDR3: CASSKGVLAGELFF.

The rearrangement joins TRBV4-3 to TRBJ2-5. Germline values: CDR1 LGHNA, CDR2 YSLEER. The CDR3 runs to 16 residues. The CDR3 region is CASSQAWTVGEETQYF.

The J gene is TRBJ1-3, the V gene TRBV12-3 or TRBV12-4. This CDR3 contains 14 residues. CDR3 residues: CASRNVVPGNTIYF.